This TCR beta chain was recorded in a study of CD8 T cells in Susac syndrome. Germline CDR1 and CDR2: LGHDT and YNNKEL (reference sequence). The CDR3 has 16 residues. Losses at the gene ends were 0 bases for V and 5 bases for J; bases not matched to a gene: 6. Random hexamers were used to reverse transcribe the RNA input (about 0.45 to 1 ug). The amplification used immunoSEQ multiplex PCR on TCR beta CDR3; it spanned 54 Vbeta and 13 Jbeta. TCRdb re-analysed the immunoSEQ multiplex PCR reads in MiXCR, keeping a single row per CDR3 protein. Among 75,000 to 100,000 distinct CDR3 sequences, roughly 93% were seen once, and the ten largest hold roughly 0.26%. From blood CD8+ and CD4+ T cells, the TCR beta chain was sequenced. While serving as controls, healthy donors were matched for age and sex. TEMRA cells were enriched by FACS, and CD4+ and CD8+ T cells were negatively isolated.

Sequencing input: CD8+ T cells from PBMCs. This sequence joins TRBV3-1 and TRBJ2-3; 9 nucleotides line up with TRBD2. The receptor's source is a human donor in good health. The CDR3 reads CASSQEGGGAEDTQYF. The CDR3 coding sequence is TGTGCCAGCAGCCAAGAAGGCGGGGGGGCTGAAGATACGCAGTATTTT.